A selection of T cell receptor beta chains follows, all from one sample in a study of shared clonotypes between healthy human individuals. The method was immunoSEQ multiplex PCR; TCRdb's version includes in-frame clones alone and lacks a portion of them. The repertoire holds a few million clones, with roughly 92% as singletons. What was sequenced was naive CD4+ T cells sorted from blood. These receptor sequences come from a man between 18 and 29 years old in good health. Both conserved end residues are part of each CDR3. A D gene is named only where the DNA matches it firmly. Clone size appears in some rows only: once, few, many, or a class for an expanded clone.

NA	TRBJ1-2	TRBV18	NA	CASSPGRGTSYGYTF	TGTGCCAGCTCACCGGGCAGGGGCACCTCTTATGGCTACACCTTC
NA	TRBJ1-1	TRBV7-2	NA	CASSLARTGRSMNTEAFF	TGTGCCAGCAGCTTAGCTAGAACGGGACGTAGCATGAACACTGAAGCTTTCTTT
TRBD2	TRBJ2-5	TRBV12-5	NA	CASGLGTAGGQETQYF	TGTGCTAGTGGTTTGGGGACGGCGGGGGGCCAAGAGACCCAGTACTTC
TRBD1	TRBJ1-1	TRBV7-2	NA	CASSLVETGNSKAFF	TGTGCCAGCAGCTTAGTCGAGACAGGGAACTCTAAAGCTTTCTTT
TRBD1	TRBJ2-3	TRBV30	NA	CAWRPPGQGAGLADTQYF	TGTGCCTGGAGACCCCCGGGACAGGGGGCGGGTCTGGCAGATACGCAGTATTTT
TRBD2	TRBJ2-1	TRBV7-6	once	CASSFAGLAGGPEQFF	TGTGCCAGCAGCTTCGCAGGACTAGCGGGGGGCCCCGAGCAGTTCTTC
NA	TRBJ2-7	TRBV5-1	NA	CASSGGSARQYF	TGTGCCAGCAGCGGAGGGTCAGCAAGGCAGTACTTC
NA	TRBJ2-7	TRBV2	NA	CASNYVGGNEQYF	TGTGCCAGCAATTATGTAGGGGGAAACGAGCAGTACTTC
TRBD1	TRBJ1-3	TRBV7-9	once	CASSLYRGQDTIYF	TGTGCCAGCAGCCTCTACAGGGGGCAAGACACCATATATTTT
NA	TRBJ2-7	TRBV7-9	NA	CASSLEAASQYF	TGTGCCAGCAGCTTAGAGGCGGCCTCGCAGTACTTC
TRBD2	TRBJ2-5	TRBV2	NA	CASSLGLAGGQETQYF	TGTGCCAGCAGTCTGGGACTAGCGGGAGGTCAAGAGACCCAGTACTTC
TRBD1	TRBJ2-3	TRBV9	NA	CASSGTGGVGDTQYF	TGTGCCAGCAGCGGGACAGGGGGCGTGGGAGATACGCAGTATTTT
NA	TRBJ1-5	TRBV6-1	NA	CASSDTGMGQPQHF	TGTGCCAGCAGTGACACCGGAATGGGACAGCCCCAGCATTTT
TRBD1	TRBJ1-3	TRBV10-3	few	CAIGSLGTDSGNTIYF	TGTGCCATCGGCTCTTTGGGGACAGATTCTGGAAACACCATATATTTT
TRBD1	TRBJ1-5	TRBV23-1	NA	CASRQEQGTSNQPQHF	TGCGCCAGCAGACAAGAACAGGGGACTAGCAATCAGCCCCAGCATTTT
TRBD1	TRBJ2-7	TRBV30	NA	CAWGRDSFSYEQYF	TGTGCCTGGGGTCGGGACAGCTTCTCCTACGAGCAGTACTTC
NA	TRBJ1-2	TRBV7-2	NA	CASSSNRVGYTF	TGTGCCAGCAGCTCGAACAGGGTTGGCTACACCTTC
NA	TRBJ1-1	TRBV2	NA	CASTYGPNTEAFF	TGTGCCAGCACTTACGGGCCGAACACTGAAGCTTTCTTT
NA	TRBJ1-1	TRBV7-6	NA	CASSLTPNTEAFF	TGTGCCAGCAGCCTCACACCGAACACTGAAGCTTTCTTT
TRBD2	TRBJ2-5	TRBV5-1	NA	CASKTSGGAWETQYF	TGCGCCAGCAAGACTAGCGGGGGGGCCTGGGAGACCCAGTACTTC
NA	TRBJ1-5	TRBV18	NA	CASSPQGTDQPQHF	TGTGCCAGCTCACCTCAGGGGACCGATCAGCCCCAGCATTTT
NA	TRBJ1-1	TRBV5-1	NA	CASSTGTLNTEAFF	TGCGCCAGCAGCACTGGGACGCTGAACACTGAAGCTTTCTTT
NA	TRBJ2-2	TRBV18	once	CASSPPRGATGELFF	TGTGCCAGCTCACCACCCAGGGGCGCCACCGGGGAGCTGTTTTTT
NA	TRBJ1-2	TRBV27	NA	CASSSQGGGYTF	TGTGCCAGCAGTTCTCAGGGTGGTGGCTACACCTTC
TRBD1	TRBJ2-3	TRBV5-1	NA	CASSLGSGQGATDTQYF	TGCGCCAGCAGCTTGGGCTCTGGACAGGGGGCTACAGATACGCAGTATTTT
NA	TRBJ1-2	TRBV19	NA	CASSKTEDGYTF	TGTGCCAGTAGTAAGACAGAGGATGGCTACACCTTC
NA	TRBJ2-7	TRBV6-5	NA	CASSKQGWTSEQYF	TGTGCCAGCAGTAAACAGGGATGGACCTCCGAGCAGTACTTC
TRBD1	TRBJ2-3	TRBV2	NA	CASSERQGVTDTQYF	TGTGCCAGCAGTGAAAGACAGGGGGTGACAGATACGCAGTATTTT
NA	TRBJ2-7	TRBV15	NA	CATSRGDIGDEQYF	TGTGCCACCAGCAGGGGGGACATCGGAGACGAGCAGTACTTC
NA	TRBJ1-1	TRBV6-5	NA	CASSYFQEGTEAFF	TGTGCCAGCAGTTACTTCCAGGAAGGCACTGAAGCTTTCTTT
NA	TRBJ1-2	TRBV20-1	NA	CSASGDGYTF	TGCAGTGCTAGTGGGGACGGCTACACCTTC
TRBD1	TRBJ2-5	TRBV7-6	NA	CASSSRTGTPQETQYF	TGTGCCAGCAGCTCCAGGACAGGGACTCCCCAAGAGACCCAGTACTTC
NA	TRBJ2-3	TRBV18	NA	CASSPPGSTDTQYF	TGTGCCAGCTCACCACCAGGTAGCACAGATACGCAGTATTTT
TRBD1	TRBJ1-1	TRBV6-6	NA	CASGTGDTEAFF	TGTGCCAGCGGGACAGGGGACACTGAAGCTTTCTTT
TRBD1	TRBJ2-1	TRBV11-2	NA	CASSFGTAYNEQFF	TGTGCCAGCAGCTTTGGGACAGCCTACAATGAGCAGTTCTTC
NA	TRBJ1-5	TRBV6-1	NA	CASRPGGGNQPQHF	TGTGCCAGCAGGCCGGGGGGTGGCAATCAGCCCCAGCATTTT
NA	TRBJ2-5	TRBV19	NA	CASSTPEGWETQYF	TGTGCCAGTAGTACCCCGGAGGGTTGGGAGACCCAGTACTTC
NA	TRBJ2-3	TRBV21-1	NA	CASSTQLGEGAADTQYF	TGTGCCAGCAGCACCCAACTAGGGGAGGGGGCGGCAGATACGCAGTATTTT
NA	TRBJ1-6	TRBV18	NA	CASSPGVGSPLHF	TGTGCCAGCTCACCCGGGGTGGGCTCACCCCTCCACTTT
TRBD2	TRBJ2-1	TRBV30	NA	CAWKAAGFYNEQFF	TGTGCCTGGAAGGCAGCGGGGTTTTACAATGAGCAGTTCTTC
TRBD2	TRBJ2-1	TRBV5-8	once	CASSETGLLGTTYNEQFF	TGTGCCAGCAGCGAAACGGGACTATTGGGCACAACCTACAATGAGCAGTTCTTC
NA	TRBJ1-1	TRBV9	NA	CASSVDSRGTEAFF	TGTGCCAGCAGCGTAGATAGCAGGGGTACTGAAGCTTTCTTT
NA	TRBJ1-2	TRBV6-6	NA	CASSYLRGDNYGYTF	TGTGCCAGCAGTTACTTACGGGGGGATAACTATGGCTACACCTTC
TRBD1	TRBJ2-7	TRBV28	NA	CASSSPGQGVGEQYF	TGTGCCAGCAGTTCGCCGGGACAGGGGGTAGGCGAGCAGTACTTC
TRBD1	TRBJ2-5	TRBV7-2	NA	CASSSGQARGETQYF	TGTGCCAGCAGCTCCGGACAGGCTAGAGGAGAGACCCAGTACTTC
NA	TRBJ1-2	TRBV27	few	CASSSALTDGYTF	TGTGCCAGCAGTTCAGCCTTGACGGATGGCTACACCTTC
NA	TRBJ1-5	TRBV6-4	few	CASSDSTRDRFDQPQHF	TGTGCCAGCAGTGACTCGACGAGAGACAGGTTCGATCAGCCCCAGCATTTT
NA	TRBJ2-3	TRBV18	once	CASSQTGTQTDTQYF	TGTGCCAGCTCACAGACCGGGACTCAGACAGATACGCAGTATTTT
NA	TRBJ2-1	TRBV27	NA	CASSPMDEQFF	TGTGCCAGCAGTCCTATGGATGAGCAGTTCTTC
NA	TRBJ1-2	TRBV10-3	NA	CAISELGVNYGYTF	TGTGCCATCAGTGAGTTAGGGGTTAACTATGGCTACACCTTC
NA	TRBJ1-4	TRBV6-6	NA	CASRSRAGEKLFF	TGTGCCAGCAGGAGCCGGGCGGGCGAAAAACTGTTTTTT
NA	TRBJ1-3	TRBV6-5	NA	CASSYSKSGNTIYF	TGTGCCAGCAGTTACTCGAAATCCGGAAACACCATATATTTT
NA	TRBJ2-6	TRBV11-2	NA	CASSLERVGANVLTF	TGTGCCAGCAGCTTAGAACGGGTCGGGGCCAACGTCCTGACTTTC
NA	TRBJ2-3	TRBV5-1	NA	CASSSTRASTDTQYF	TGCGCCAGCAGCTCGACCAGGGCTTCCACAGATACGCAGTATTTT
NA	TRBJ2-1	TRBV11-2	NA	CASSLQLVYNEQFF	TGTGCCAGCAGCTTACAACTCGTCTACAATGAGCAGTTCTTC
NA	TRBJ2-3	TRBV7-2	once	CASRRPAGQGMTDTQYF	TGTGCCAGCAGGAGACCCGCTGGCCAGGGGATGACAGATACGCAGTATTTT
NA	TRBJ1-1	TRBV7-2	NA	CASSLIPYLNTEAFF	TGTGCCAGCAGCTTGATCCCTTACTTGAACACTGAAGCTTTCTTT
TRBD1	TRBJ1-2	TRBV2	NA	CASRPGTGYGYTF	TGTGCCAGCAGGCCAGGGACAGGCTATGGCTACACCTTC
TRBD1	TRBJ1-1	TRBV5-1	NA	CASSLQGAQNTEAFF	TGCGCCAGCAGCTTACAGGGGGCGCAGAATACTGAAGCTTTCTTT
NA	TRBJ1-3	TRBV29-1	NA	CSVLATARSTIYF	TGCAGCGTTCTCGCGACGGCACGAAGCACCATATATTTT